The 29 T cell receptor beta chains presented below share a single source sample, sequenced in a study of blood T cell repertoires in COVID-19. Produced via immunoSEQ multiplex PCR; TCRdb's table is partial and in-frame only. The data hold approximately 300,000 clones, with roughly 89% observed a single time. The sample taken for sequencing was PBMCs or T cells enriched from blood (not recorded which). These receptors were collected from a woman aged 25 to 39 who had recovered from COVID-19.

A remark on this clone: Additional DNA sequences in this sample encode the identical CDR3. The chain is built from TRBV19 and TRBJ2-6, with D uncertain. This CDR3 is 13 amino acids long. Germline lookup yields CDR1 LNHDA and CDR2 SQIVND (reference sequence). Trimming stripped 7 bases from V and 1 base from J, with 5 bases between. CDR3 amino acids: CASTVSGANVLTF. The DNA of the CDR3 is TGTGCCAGTACCGTTTCTGGGGCCAACGTCCTGACTTTC.

The chain couples TRBV7-9 to TRBJ1-4, with no clear D. V gave up 4 bases and J gave up 7 bases, with 13 bases separating them. From germline, CDR1 is SEHNR and CDR2 FQNEAQ (reference sequence). The CDR3 length is 14 residues. In DNA, the CDR3 is TGTGCCAGCAGCTCGGCGACGGAGTTTGAAAAACTGTTTTTT. It translates to CASSSATEFEKLFF.

The V and J genes are TRBV7-8 and TRBJ2-7; TRBD2 matches 15 bases. The CDR3 extends over 19 amino acids. Germline V lookup: CDR1 SGHVS, CDR2 FQNEAQ. V gave up 2 bases and J gave up 2 bases; unmatched junction bases: 10. The CDR3 here is CASSLFSGTSGRITYEQYF. The CDR3 DNA reads as TGTGCCAGCAGCTTATTCAGTGGGACTAGCGGGAGGATAACCTACGAGCAGTACTTC. Full variable domain (rest looked up from reference TRBV7-8 and TRBJ2-7): GAGVSQSPRYKVAKRGQDVALRCDPISGHVSLFWYQQALGQGPEFLTYFQNEAQLDKSGLPSDRFFAERPEGSVSTLKIQRTQQEDSAVYLCASSLFSGTSGRITYEQYFGPGTRLTVT.

This clone has just one count. The chain recombines TRBV4-1 with TRBJ1-3; D is undetermined. The CDR3 loop spans 16 amino acids. From germline, CDR1 is MGHRA and CDR2 YSYEKL. The germline V and J ends were trimmed by 1 base and 0 bases, with 10 bases remaining between them. CDR3 in DNA: TGCGCCAGCAGCCAAGGTGGCTCTCACTCTGGAAACACCATATATTTT. Translated: CASSQGGSHSGNTIYF.

V and J are TRBV15 and TRBJ2-7; TRBD2 is a possible D gene (5 bases). The CDR3 contains 13 residues. V lost 8 bases to trimming and J lost 0 bases, with 11 bases between them. Germline values: CDR1 LNHNV, CDR2 YYDKDF (reference sequence). The CDR3 bases are TGTGCCACCTCTCCTGGGAGCTCCTACGAGCAGTACTTC. It encodes CATSPGSSYEQYF.

The genes are TRBV27 and TRBJ2-2; 8 bases are shared with TRBD1. V gave up 4 bases and J gave up 5 bases; unmatched junction bases: 3. The CDR3 consists of 14 residues. The germline CDR1 and CDR2 sequences are MNHEY and SMNVEV (reference sequence). CDR3 amino acids: CASSSGQATGELFF. For the CDR3, the DNA is TGTGCCAGCAGTTCGGGACAGGCGACCGGGGAGCTGTTTTTT.

The chain uses TRBV19 and TRBJ2-1; 8 bases line up with TRBD2. V lost 1 base and J lost 0; bases outside the gene matches: 5. CDR1 is LNHDA and CDR2 is SQIVND in the germline V gene (reference sequence). The CDR3 has 17 residues. CDR3 nucleotides: TGTGCCAGTAGTATAGCCGGCGGGAGGTACTCCTACAATGAGCAGTTCTTC. Residues: CASSIAGGRYSYNEQFF.

This chain connects TRBV29-1 to TRBJ2-6, with D possibly TRBD1 on 6 matching bases. The V and J ends lost 6 bases and 0 bases respectively, with 9 bases between them. Per germline, CDR1 SQVTM and CDR2 ANQGSEA. The CDR3 totals 14 residues. The CDR3 coding sequence is TGCAGCGTAAGACAGGACTCTGGGGCCAACGTCCTGACTTTC. Its translation: CSVRQDSGANVLTF.

This clone showed up just once. In DNA form, the CDR3 reads TGTGCCAGCAGCACTGGACAGGGGCGCTCTGGGGCCAACGTCCTGACTTTC. Its translation: CASSTGQGRSGANVLTF. The V call is TRBV27, the J call TRBJ2-6, with TRBD1 matching over 9 bases. CDR1 and CDR2 (germline): MNHEY, SMNVEV (reference sequence). Unmatched junction bases numbered 6, after V lost 6 bases and J lost 0 bases. The CDR3 spans 17 residues.

The V call is TRBV12-3 or TRBV12-4, the J call TRBJ2-2; D unclear. The V and J ends lost 3 bases and 4 bases respectively, with 6 bases between them. The CDR3 sequence is 13 residues long. As DNA, the CDR3 is TGTGCCAGCAGTTTCGAGTTCACCGGGGAGCTGTTTTTT. Translating it yields CASSFEFTGELFF.

The genes are TRBV28 and TRBJ2-2; 9 positions agree with TRBD2. Germline loops: CDR1 MDHEN, CDR2 SYDVKM. The CDR3 is made up of 15 amino acids. The V gene end was trimmed by 2 bases and the J gene end by 7 bases; junction bases not matched to a gene: 5. CDR3 nucleotide sequence: TGTGCCAGCAGTTTAATACTAGCGGGTGGCGGGGAGCTGTTTTTT. Its protein is CASSLILAGGGELFF.

The chain carries TRBV3-1 (or the pseudogene TRBV3-2) and TRBJ1-1; TRBD1 is a possible D gene (5 bases). The CDR3 is 13 amino acids. Germline lookup yields CDR1 LGHDT and CDR2 YNNKEL (reference sequence). Trimming pared 4 bases from V and 0 bases from J, leaving 6 bases between. The CDR3 region has the DNA TGTGCCAGCAGCCCGGGGGTGAACACTGAAGCTTTCTTT. It yields the protein CASSPGVNTEAFF.

This clone was observed a single time. This chain uses TRBV19 with TRBJ2-6; TRBD1 agrees at 8 bases. Germline CDR1 reads LNHDA; CDR2 reads SQIVND (reference sequence). The ends lost 7 bases at V and 1 base at J; junction bases unmatched: 6. This CDR3 is 16 amino acids long. CDR3 region: CASNDRGLSGANVLTF. CDR3 sequence (DNA): TGTGCCAGTAACGACAGGGGCCTATCTGGGGCCAACGTCCTGACTTTC.

The V gene is TRBV27, the J gene TRBJ1-4; a possible D gene is TRBD1 (6 bases). The CDR3 is 15 amino acids. Germline V gene lookup returns CDR1 MNHEY and CDR2 SMNVEV (reference sequence). Trimming took off 3 bases at V and 7 bases at J, with 15 bases between the two ends. DNA of the CDR3: TGTGCCAGCAGTTTTCTAGGGACACAGGTTGAAAAACTGTTTTTT. Amino acid sequence: CASSFLGTQVEKLFF. The whole variable domain, remainder taken from reference TRBV27 and TRBJ1-4, is EAQVTQNPRYLITVTGKKLTVTCSQNMNHEYMSWYRQDPGLGLRQIYYSMNVEVTDKGDVPEGYKVSRKEKRNFPLILESPSPNQTSLYFCASSFLGTQVEKLFFGSGTQLSVL.

CDR3 region: CASSWGLAGGATGELFF. The CDR3, as DNA: TGTGCCAGCAGCTGGGGACTAGCGGGAGGTGCGACCGGGGAGCTGTTTTTT. The chain has TRBV5-4 and TRBJ2-2; 15 nucleotides line up with TRBD2. With 3 bases clipped from V and 5 bases from J, the junction kept 5 bases outside the gene matches. Germline V lookup: CDR1 SGHNT, CDR2 YYREEE (reference sequence). The CDR3 spans 17 residues. The full variable domain, completed using reference TRBV5-4 and TRBJ2-2, is ETGVTQSPTHLIKTRGQQVTLRCSSQSGHNTVSWYQQALGQGPQFIFQYYREEENGRGNFPPRFSGLQFPNYSSELNVNALELDDSALYLCASSWGLAGGATGELFFGEGSRLTVL.

Written as DNA, the CDR3 is TGTGCCAGCAGTCAGCGGGAGGCAGATACGCAGTATTTT. Translating gives CASSQREADTQYF. The rearrangement joins TRBV5-4 to TRBJ2-3, with 9 bases that match TRBD2. CDR1 is SGHNT and CDR2 is YYREEE in the germline V gene (reference sequence). The junction had 2 bases not matched to a gene; V was cut back by 5 bases and J by 4 bases. CDR3 size: 13 residues.

The chain couples TRBV6-1 to TRBJ2-3, with 10 bases matching TRBD2. This CDR3 is 15 amino acids long. The trim removed 4 bases at V and 4 bases at J, leaving 5 bases unmatched. The germline CDR1 and CDR2 sequences are MNHNS and SASEGT. The CDR3 DNA follows: TGTGCCAGCAGTGTAGCGGGAGGAGTAGCAGATACGCAGTATTTT. It is translated as CASSVAGGVADTQYF.

This rearrangement joins TRBV7-6 to TRBJ2-7, with D tentatively TRBD2 (5 bases). Germline CDR1 reads SGHVS; CDR2 reads FNYEAQ. The length of the CDR3 is 14 residues. The ends were cut back, 5 bases at V and 0 bases at J, with 11 bases in the middle. CDR3: CASSEGRGSYEQYF. In DNA form, the CDR3 reads TGTGCCAGCAGCGAAGGTCGGGGCTCCTACGAGCAGTACTTC.

The chain recombines TRBV9 with TRBJ1-1, with no clear D. CDR3 length: 13 amino acids. The V end was cut by 0 bases, the J end by 6 bases, with 9 bases between. CDR1 and CDR2 from the germline V gene are SGDLS and YYNGEE. Written as DNA, the CDR3 is TGTGCCAGCAGCGTAGGGTCGAGGCCTGAAGCTTTCTTT. This codes for CASSVGSRPEAFF.

The chain couples TRBV19 to TRBJ2-7; 12 bases match TRBD1. CDR1 and CDR2 from the germline V gene are LNHDA and SQIVND (reference sequence). This CDR3 has 14 amino acids. With V trimmed by 7 bases and J by 7 bases, 8 bases remained unmatched. Written as DNA, the CDR3 is TGTGCCAGTACCGCGGGACAGGGGGCATGGGAGCAGTACTTC. This translates into CASTAGQGAWEQYF.

The V and J genes are TRBV30 and TRBJ2-7; TRBD1 aligns across 7 bases. The CDR3 totals 14 residues. V was pared by 4 bases and J by 5 bases, with 11 bases of the junction left unmatched. Per the germline V gene, CDR1 is GTSNPN and CDR2 is SVGIG (reference sequence). The CDR3 protein is CAWKPTGSFHEQYF. CDR3 in DNA: TGTGCCTGGAAACCGACAGGGAGCTTCCACGAGCAGTACTTC.

This clone was counted once. This rearrangement joins TRBV4-1 to TRBJ2-1; a possible D gene is TRBD2 (6 bases). V lost 3 bases to trimming and J lost 0 bases, with 27 bases between them. CDR3 size: 21 residues. CDR1 is MGHRA, CDR2 YSYEKL, per germline. CDR3 region: CASSHPDPGDGSISSYNEQFF. The CDR3 DNA is TGCGCCAGCAGCCATCCTGATCCGGGAGACGGATCGATTAGCTCCTACAATGAGCAGTTCTTC.

The chain joins TRBV4-1 to TRBJ1-1; TRBD1 matches at 9 bases. Trimming at V came to 0 bases and at J to 8 bases, leaving 7 bases not matched to a gene. Per germline, CDR1 MGHRA and CDR2 YSYEKL. The CDR3 runs to 15 residues. The CDR3: CASSQDYRGLREAFF. The DNA for the CDR3 is TGCGCCAGCAGCCAAGACTACAGGGGGCTGAGGGAAGCTTTCTTT.

This chain uses TRBV28 with TRBJ2-5; 7 nucleotides line up with TRBD1. Trimming took 6 bases from V and 5 from J; bases not matched to a gene: 9. Germline CDR1 reads MDHEN; CDR2 reads SYDVKM. This CDR3 region has 14 residues. The CDR3 region is CASRRGGKGETQYF. The CDR3 DNA follows: TGTGCCAGCAGGCGAGGGGGCAAGGGGGAGACCCAGTACTTC.

The gene calls are TRBV7-8 and TRBJ2-1; a weak D match, TRBD1 (5 bases). Trimming stripped 2 bases from V and 3 bases from J, with 14 bases between. CDR3 length: 16 residues. Looked up from germline, CDR1 is SGHVS and CDR2 is FQNEAQ. The CDR3 region has the DNA TGTGCCAGCAGCTTAATCCAGGGCCGGAGCTACAATGAGCAGTTCTTC. The encoded protein is CASSLIQGRSYNEQFF.

This sequence joins TRBV6-1 and TRBJ1-5; 10 bases are shared with TRBD1. V trimming: 1 base; J trimming: 5 bases; junction bases outside the gene matches: 5. Germline V gives CDR1 MNHNS, CDR2 SASEGT. The CDR3 extends over 16 amino acids. This CDR3 reads CASSEVGTGEYQPQHF. CDR3 coding DNA: TGTGCCAGCAGTGAAGTTGGGACAGGGGAATATCAGCCCCAGCATTTT.

A note on this clone: Other nucleotide sequences in the sample specify the same CDR3. This chain uses TRBV19 with TRBJ1-5, with 7 bases aligning to TRBD1. Germline V gene data show CDR1 as LNHDA and CDR2 as SQIVND (reference sequence). The CDR3 totals 14 residues. V lost 5 bases and J lost 4; bases outside the gene matches: 5. As DNA, the CDR3 is TGTGCCAGTAGTTTCCAGGGGGGAAATCAGCCCCAGCATTTT. This sequence encodes CASSFQGGNQPQHF.

This clone was picked up one time. This chain links TRBV18 with TRBJ2-7; 15 nucleotides line up with TRBD2. V was pared by 3 bases and J by 3 bases, with 0 bases of the junction left unmatched. Germline V gene data show CDR1 as KGHSH and CDR2 as LQKENI. The CDR3 has 15 residues. The DNA for the CDR3 is TGTGCCAGCTCACCGGGACTAGCGGGGGGCTACGAGCAGTACTTC. Protein product: CASSPGLAGGYEQYF.

The chain has TRBV19 and TRBJ2-2; D is possibly TRBD1 (6 bases). Looked up from germline, CDR1 is LNHDA and CDR2 is SQIVND (reference sequence). Trimming removed 7 bases at V and 4 bases at J, with 13 bases between. This CDR3 is 14 amino acids long. The CDR3 region is CASTQQGFTGELFF. DNA for the CDR3: TGTGCCAGTACACAACAGGGTTTCACCGGGGAGCTGTTTTTT.